Listed below are T cell receptor beta chains from one sample, sequenced in a study of cytomegalovirus exposure and HLA in healthy donors. Repertoires were generated with immunoSEQ multiplex PCR, while TCRdb's copy carries only in-frame clones and drops some. The data show about 190,000 clones, more than 70% seen once. The sequencing input was PBMCs. The receptors were gathered from a middle-aged man in good health and CMV-seropositive. Both conserved end residues are part of each CDR3. Fields, in order: J gene, D gene, V gene, clone size, CDR3 DNA, CDR3 protein. D genes are given only for firm matches. For some rows the clone size is stated as once, few or many, or as a class when expanded; others skip it.

>TRBJ2-5|NA|TRBV29-1|once
TGCAGCGTTGAAAGTCTAGAAGGGGGAGAGACCCAGTACTTC
CSVESLEGGETQYF
>TRBJ2-7|NA|TRBV7-2|few
TGTGCCAGCAGCTTAGCGAATGGGGAGATCTACGAGCAGTACTTC
CASSLANGEIYEQYF
>TRBJ2-2|TRBD2|TRBV9|NA
TGTGCCAGCAGCGGTAGCGGGAAAAACACCGGGGAGCTGTTTTTT
CASSGSGKNTGELFF
>TRBJ1-3|NA|TRBV5-1|NA
TGCGCCAGCAGCTTGGGCAGATCGAGGCTCTCTGGAAACACCATATATTTT
CASSLGRSRLSGNTIYF
>TRBJ2-4|TRBD2|TRBV9|once
TGTGCCAGCAGCGTAGGGGGGGGCGGGAGGATACAAAACATTCAGTACTTC
CASSVGGGGRIQNIQYF
>TRBJ2-1|NA|TRBV5-4|NA
TGTGCCAGCAGCTTTCAGGAGGGACGGAATGAGCAGTTCTTC
CASSFQEGRNEQFF
>TRBJ2-3|NA|TRBV5-1|NA
TGCGCCAGCAGCTGGGGGGTTAGCACAGATACGCAGTATTTT
CASSWGVSTDTQYF
>TRBJ2-7|NA|TRBV21-1|NA
TGTGCCAGCACCGATAGAGCGGGAGGTTCTTACGAGCAGTACTTC
CASTDRAGGSYEQYF
>TRBJ2-1|NA|TRBV2|NA
TGTGCCAGCAGTGGCCGGAATGAGCAGTTCTTC
CASSGRNEQFF
>TRBJ1-5|NA|TRBV6-5|once
TGTGCCAGCAGTTACGGAGATGATCAGCCCCAGCATTTT
CASSYGDDQPQHF
>TRBJ2-1|TRBD2|TRBV7-8|NA
TGTGCCAGCAGCCCTCATTATCGACTAGCGGAAAACAATGAGCAGTTCTTC
CASSPHYRLAENNEQFF
>TRBJ2-7|TRBD1|TRBV5-4|NA
TGTGCCAGCAGGGGACAGGGGACCGACGAGCAGTACTTC
CASRGQGTDEQYF
>TRBJ2-5|TRBD2|TRBV7-2|NA
TGTGCCAGCAGCTTTCCTTTAGCGGGAGGGGAGACCCAGTACTTC
CASSFPLAGGETQYF
>TRBJ1-1|TRBD1|TRBV18|NA
TGTGCCAGCTCACCGGTGACAGGGGGCAGAACTGAAGCTTTCTTT
CASSPVTGGRTEAFF
>TRBJ1-6|TRBD1|TRBV28|NA
TGTGCCAGCAGTTCTCCGGGACAGGGTACACCCCTCCACTTT
CASSSPGQGTPLHF
>TRBJ1-1|NA|TRBV7-8|NA
TGTGCCAGCAGCAAGACACTGAACACTGAAGCTTTCTTT
CASSKTLNTEAFF
>TRBJ1-1|TRBD1|TRBV30|NA
TGTGCCTGGAGTGTAGGCGCAGGGGGCGTAGATGAAGCTTTCTTT
CAWSVGAGGVDEAFF
>TRBJ2-7|NA|TRBV2|NA
TGTGCCAGCAGTGCTACGGGTTACGAGCAGTACTTC
CASSATGYEQYF
>TRBJ2-7|NA|TRBV4-2|NA
TGTGCCAGCAGCCAAGCTGACGAGCAGTACTTC
CASSQADEQYF
>TRBJ1-1|NA|TRBV5-8|once
TGTGCCAGCAGCTTGCCCGGGAGGGACACTGAAGCTTTCTTT
CASSLPGRDTEAFF
>TRBJ1-4|NA|TRBV2|NA
TGTGCCAGCAGTGATTTCGGACACGGTGAAAAACTGTTTTTT
CASSDFGHGEKLFF
>TRBJ2-4|NA|TRBV27|NA
TGTGCCAGCAGTTCCCCTAGGAGCGGACTAGCCAAAAACATTCAGTACTTC
CASSSPRSGLAKNIQYF